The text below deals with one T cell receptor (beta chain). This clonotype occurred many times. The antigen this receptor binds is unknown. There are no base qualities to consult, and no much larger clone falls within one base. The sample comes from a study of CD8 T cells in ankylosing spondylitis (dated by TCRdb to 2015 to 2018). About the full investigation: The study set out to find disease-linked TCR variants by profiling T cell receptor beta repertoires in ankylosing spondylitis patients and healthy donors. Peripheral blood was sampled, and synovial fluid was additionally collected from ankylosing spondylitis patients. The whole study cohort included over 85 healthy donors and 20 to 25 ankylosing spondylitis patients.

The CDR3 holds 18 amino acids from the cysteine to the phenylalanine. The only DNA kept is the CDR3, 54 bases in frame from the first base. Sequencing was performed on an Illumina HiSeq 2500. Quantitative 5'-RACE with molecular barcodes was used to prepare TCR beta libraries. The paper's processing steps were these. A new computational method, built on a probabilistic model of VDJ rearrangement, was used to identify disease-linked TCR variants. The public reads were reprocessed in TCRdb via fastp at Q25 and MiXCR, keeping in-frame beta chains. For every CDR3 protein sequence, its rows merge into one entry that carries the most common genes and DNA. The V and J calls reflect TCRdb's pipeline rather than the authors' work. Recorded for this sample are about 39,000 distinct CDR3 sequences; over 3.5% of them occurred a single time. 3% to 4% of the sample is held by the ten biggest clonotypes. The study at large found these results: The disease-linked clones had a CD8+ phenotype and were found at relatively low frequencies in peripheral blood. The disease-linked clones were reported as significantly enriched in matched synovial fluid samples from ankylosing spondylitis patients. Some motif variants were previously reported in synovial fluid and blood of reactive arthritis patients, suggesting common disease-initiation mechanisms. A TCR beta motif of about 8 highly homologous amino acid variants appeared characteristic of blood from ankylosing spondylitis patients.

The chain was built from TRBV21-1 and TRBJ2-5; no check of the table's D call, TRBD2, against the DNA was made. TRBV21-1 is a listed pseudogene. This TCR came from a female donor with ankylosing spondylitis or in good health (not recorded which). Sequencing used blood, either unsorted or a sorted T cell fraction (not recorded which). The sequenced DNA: TGTGCCACTCCCGGGCTAGCGGGGGACCACCCGAGGCGGGAGACCCAGTACTTC. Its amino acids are CATPGLAGDHPRRETQYF.